The 12 T cell receptor beta chains presented below share a single source sample, sequenced in a study of cytomegalovirus exposure and HLA in healthy donors. The PCR used 60 Vbeta and 13 Jbeta primers. Method: immunoSEQ multiplex PCR; TCRdb's copy keeps in-frame clones and lacks some. Of under 70,000 clones listed, approximately 71% are singletons. Sequencing was carried out using PBMCs. All receptors derive from a man in his forties in good health and CMV-seropositive.

V usage is TRBV30 and J usage is TRBJ1-2; D not resolved. From germline, CDR1 is GTSNPN and CDR2 SVGIG (reference sequence). The CDR3 consists of 12 residues. Trimming took off 1 base at V and 8 bases at J, with 11 bases between the two ends. The CDR3 sequence: CAWSDRDFGYTF. The CDR3 DNA reads as TGTGCCTGGAGTGATCGGGATTTCGGCTACACCTTC.

The CDR3 DNA reads as TGTGCCAGCAGTTTAATGGCGAACACTGAAGCTTTCTTT. Translating it yields CASSLMANTEAFF. This chain joins TRBV27 and TRBJ1-1; D call uncertain. Trimming stripped 2 bases from V and 1 base from J, with 5 bases between. From germline, CDR1 is MNHEY and CDR2 SMNVEV (reference sequence). This CDR3 has 13 amino acids.

This clone was counted only a few times. Within the sample, other DNA sequences also encode this same CDR3. This chain joins TRBV7-9 and TRBJ2-3, with 14 bases aligning to TRBD2. The length of the CDR3 is 17 residues. V lost 6 bases and J lost 1; bases outside the gene matches: 6. Germline CDR1 is SEHNR and CDR2 is FQNEAQ (reference sequence). The CDR3 DNA reads TGTGCCAGCAGTCCGGGACTAGCGGGGGCCCGCACAGATACGCAGTATTTT. It codes for CASSPGLAGARTDTQYF.

This CDR3 is CASSPGGHNEQFF. DNA of the CDR3: TGTGCCAGCAGTCCCGGGGGACACAATGAGCAGTTCTTC. The V call is TRBV6-4, the J call TRBJ2-1, with a possible D match to TRBD2 (6 bases). This CDR3 is 13 amino acids long. Trimming pared 5 bases from V and 5 bases from J, leaving 10 bases between. Germline V gene data show CDR1 as MRHNA and CDR2 as SNTAGT.

The V and J genes are TRBV5-8 and TRBJ1-2; the match to TRBD1 covers 8 bases. Germline values: CDR1 SGHTS, CDR2 YDEGEE. Germline trimming cut 2 bases from V and 3 bases from J; bases unmatched to any gene: 9. CDR3 length: 16 residues. The CDR3 protein is CASSLFFLDRDYGYTF. In DNA form, the CDR3 reads TGTGCCAGCAGCTTATTTTTTCTGGACAGGGACTATGGCTACACCTTC.

The chain joins TRBV7-9 to TRBJ2-7, with a weak D call TRBD1 (5 bases). CDR3 length: 15 amino acids. V was cut by 3 bases and J by 4 bases, with 16 bases left in between. CDR1 and CDR2 (germline): SEHNR, FQNEAQ (reference sequence). CDR3 coding DNA: TGTGCCAGCAGCTTGTCGGCAGGGAAAGGGTACGAGCAGTACTTC. Encoded protein: CASSLSAGKGYEQYF.

The chain is built from TRBV5-8 and TRBJ1-5, with D possibly TRBD1 on 5 matching bases. CDR1 is SGHTS, CDR2 YDEGEE, per germline. This CDR3 is built from 13 residues. V was cut by 7 bases and J by 5 bases, with 13 bases left in between. The CDR3 DNA reads as TGTGCCAGCCGGCGGAGGGGTGATCAGCCCCAGCATTTT. This encodes CASRRRGDQPQHF.

This rearrangement joins TRBV6-5 to TRBJ2-4; 7 bases are a match to TRBD1. The ends lost 4 bases at V and 5 bases at J; junction bases unmatched: 11. CDR1 is MNHEY, CDR2 SVGAGI, per germline. The CDR3 has 16 amino acids. The CDR3: CASSLTLTGLQNIQYF. CDR3 coding DNA: TGTGCCAGCAGTTTAACGCTGACAGGGCTCCAAAACATTCAGTACTTC.

This clone has just a few counts. The chain links TRBV6-1 to TRBJ2-1, with 8 positions matching TRBD1. The CDR3 is 15 amino acids. Germline V CDR1 and CDR2: MNHNS, SASEGT. Germline trimming cut 2 bases from V and 4 bases from J; bases unmatched to any gene: 4. The CDR3 here is CASSEIGQGYNEQFF. CDR3 in DNA: TGTGCCAGCAGTGAAATAGGACAGGGTTACAATGAGCAGTTCTTC.

V usage is TRBV4-1 and J usage is TRBJ1-1; D is ambiguous. Trimming took off 3 bases at V and 3 bases at J, with 11 bases between the two ends. The CDR3 covers 14 residues. CDR1 is MGHRA and CDR2 is YSYEKL in the germline V gene. CDR3 amino acids: CASSQQLRDTEAFF. In DNA form, the CDR3 reads TGCGCCAGCAGCCAGCAGCTTCGGGACACTGAAGCTTTCTTT.

The chain carries TRBV6-5 and TRBJ1-2, with TRBD1 as a possible D gene (6 bases). The CDR3 sequence is 12 residues long. Germline loops: CDR1 MNHEY, CDR2 SVGAGI. V gave up 6 bases and J gave up 8 bases, with 13 bases separating them. The CDR3: CASRKAGDGYTF. In DNA, the CDR3 is TGTGCCAGCAGAAAGGCAGGGGACGGCTACACCTTC.

The rearrangement links TRBV6-6 to TRBJ2-7; D gene unclear. Trimming cost V 6 bases and J 4 bases, with 13 bases left between them. The CDR3 is made up of 13 amino acids. The germline V gene encodes CDR1 MNHNY and CDR2 SVGAGI (reference sequence). The CDR3 region has the DNA TGTGCCAGCAGCCTCACTCCCAATTACGAGCAGTACTTC. Its protein is CASSLTPNYEQYF.